This T cell receptor beta chain was recorded in a study of blood T cell repertoires in COVID-19. Study context: Both acute and convalescent COVID-19 samples were obtained from the United States, Italy and Spain.

How the authors handled the data: Amplification of reference gene primers provided the estimated nucleated cell counts. Data came from immunoSEQ multiplex PCR; TCRdb stores just in-frame clones and leaves some out. V and J calls and clone size are those listed in that table; D and trimming were worked out from the DNA. The sample has about 390,000 clones; about 89% are singletons. The Seattle patients, enrolled during active infection, were followed longitudinally. Deletions cut 7 bases from V and 3 bases from J, with 11 bases between. The CDR3 runs 14 residues. Germline CDR1 is KGHDR and CDR2 is SFDVKD.

J is TRBJ2-2 and V is TRBV24-1; D gene ambiguous. The specimen sequenced was peripheral blood. The source of this sequence is a woman aged 55-69 years with COVID-19, enrolled during active disease. The CDR3: CATRTASDTGELFF. CDR3 in DNA: TGTGCCACCAGAACAGCTTCGGACACCGGGGAGCTGTTTTTT.